These 8 T cell receptor beta chains were all obtained from the same sample, sequenced in a study of blood T cell repertoires in COVID-19. Assay: immunoSEQ multiplex PCR; the TCRdb copy retains only in-frame clones and omits some. Among a few hundred thousand clones, 87% were seen once, and the ten largest hold less than 11%. The source material was peripheral blood. The receptor set was obtained from a woman between 25 and 40 years old with COVID-19, enrolled during active disease.

The chain uses TRBV7-6 and TRBJ2-3, with 8 bases that match TRBD2. The CDR3 is 16 residues long. From germline, CDR1 is SGHVS and CDR2 FNYEAQ. Trimming at V came to 5 bases and at J to 4 bases, leaving 11 bases not matched to a gene. The CDR3 is CASSQTKRERSDTQYF. Here the CDR3 DNA reads TGTGCCAGCAGCCAAACGAAGCGGGAGAGATCAGATACGCAGTATTTT.

This clone was seen a handful of times. The rearrangement links TRBV11-2 to TRBJ2-1; weak D call: TRBD1 (5 bases). V was cut by 2 bases and J by 1 base, with 9 bases left in between. Germline loops: CDR1 SGHAT, CDR2 FQNNGV. CDR3 size: 15 residues. The CDR3 DNA reads TGTGCCAGCAGCTTAAGGGGCCAATCCTACAATGAGCAGTTCTTC. Its translation is CASSLRGQSYNEQFF.

The chain couples TRBV19 to TRBJ1-5; the match to TRBD1 covers 8 bases. The CDR3 contains 13 residues. Germline loops: CDR1 LNHDA, CDR2 SQIVND (reference sequence). Losses at the gene ends were 10 bases for V and 7 bases for J; bases not matched to a gene: 9. The CDR3 DNA reads TGTGCCACTGCCGGGACAGGAGAACAGCCCCAGCATTTT. The encoded protein is CATAGTGEQPQHF.

This chain joins TRBV13 and TRBJ1-1; weak D call: TRBD1 (6 bases). V gave up 8 bases and J gave up 1 base, with 11 bases separating them. This CDR3 spans 13 amino acids. Germline CDR1 PRHDT, CDR2 FYEKMQ (reference sequence). The CDR3 is CASRETGNTEAFF. The CDR3 nucleotides are TGTGCCAGCCGAGAGACAGGGAACACTGAAGCTTTCTTT.

The rearrangement uses TRBV6-5 and TRBJ1-3, with D possibly matching TRBD1 (5 bases). Germline V gives CDR1 MNHEY, CDR2 SVGAGI. Trimming cost V 4 bases and J 4 bases, with 17 bases left between them. The CDR3 is 16 residues long. The CDR3 region is CASSSPGLPGGNTIYF. The CDR3 bases are TGTGCCAGCAGTTCGCCGGGACTCCCGGGCGGAAACACCATATATTTT.

In DNA form, the CDR3 reads TGTGCCACCAGTGACAGGGAGGGCGGCTACACCTTC. As protein: CATSDREGGYTF. The J gene is TRBJ1-2, the V gene TRBV24-1; a possible D gene is TRBD1 (5 bases). V gave up 4 bases and J gave up 8 bases, with 10 bases separating them. The CDR3 runs to 12 residues. Germline CDR1 is KGHDR and CDR2 is SFDVKD.

The gene calls are TRBV19 and TRBJ2-1; TRBD2 aligns across 11 bases. The CDR3 totals 15 residues. Germline values: CDR1 LNHDA, CDR2 SQIVND (reference sequence). The junction had 8 bases not matched to a gene; V was cut back by 9 bases and J by 4 bases. CDR3 loop: CASSSGRPIYNEQFF. CDR3 coding DNA: TGTGCCAGCTCTAGCGGGAGGCCCATTTACAATGAGCAGTTCTTC.

The chain is built from TRBV6-1 and TRBJ2-3, with D possibly matching TRBD2 (6 bases). Per the germline V gene, CDR1 is MNHNS and CDR2 is SASEGT. The V gene lost 2 bases and the J gene lost 0 bases, with 15 bases spanning the gap. This CDR3 comprises 17 residues. In nucleotides, the CDR3 is TGTGCCAGCAGTGAAATTGGGCGGGGCTCTAGCACAGATACGCAGTATTTT. Protein: CASSEIGRGSSTDTQYF.